The sequence of this TCR beta chain was determined in a study of PD-1 blockade in classical Hodgkin lymphoma. On this clone itself: Its cognate antigen is unknown.

Whole-study results and caveats: Still unresolved is the cause of the repertoire differences, which may be disease activity or prior therapy. The authors excluded patients who started nivolumab under 1 year after ASCT.

Every single patient, without exception, relapsed after autologous stem cell transplantation, and brentuximab vedotin exposure varied. Each best response was a complete response, a partial response or progressive disease. Germline V lookup: CDR1 SEHNR, CDR2 FQNEAQ (reference sequence). CDR3 size: 13 residues. V lost 5 bases and J lost 5, with 9 bases in between. Sequenced by immunoSEQ multiplex PCR; TCRdb stores in-frame clones only, minus some. The repertoire includes around 24,000 clones, around 69% of them detected once, and approximately 10% sits in the top ten. The V call is TRBV7-9, the J call TRBJ2-2, with no clear D. This receptor was obtained from a human donor with classical Hodgkin lymphoma. The sequencing used peripheral blood mononuclear cells (PBMCs), collected before the second cycle of nivolumab. The CDR3 DNA reads as TGTGCCAGCAGCCCAGCGCGGACCGGGGAGCTGTTTTTT. As protein: CASSPARTGELFF.